These 21 T cell receptor beta chains were sequenced from one sample in a study of regulatory T cells in long-lasting Graves disease. The time point is: persistent/refractory GD, antithyroid drugs over 5 years with positive TRAb. The TCR library was made from RNA that had been extracted from PBMCs in TRIzol. Combining iRepertoire HTBI primers with Arm-PCR of CDR3 regions, the authors built TCR beta libraries. In TCRdb, the multiplex PCR reads were re-called with MiXCR into one record per CDR3 protein. The sample has 650,000 to 850,000 distinct CDR3 sequences; 30% are singletons. This sample comprised peripheral blood mononuclear cells (PBMCs), obtained when the disease was refractory, from a patient treated with antithyroid drugs. These receptors were taken from a female donor with Graves disease.

This chain's CDR3 is CSAVRTGTMNTEAFF. CDR3 nucleotide sequence: TGCAGCGCCGTGAGGACAGGCACCATGAACACTGAAGCTTTCTTT. This chain connects TRBV29-1 to TRBJ1-1; 7 nucleotides match TRBD1. The CDR3 contains 15 residues. V shed 7 bases, J shed 0 bases, and the junction held 11 bases outside the gene matches. The V gene's germline CDR1 is SQVTM and CDR2 ANQGSEA.

Regarding this clonotype: At one of its ends the junction is not consistent with the germline gene, which may arise from a read error. The V and J genes are TRBV20-1 and TRBJ2-7; D not resolved. The CDR3 spans 11 residues. Looked up from germline, CDR1 is DFQATT and CDR2 is SNEGSKA (reference sequence). The DNA of the CDR3 is TGCAGTGCGAGAGAAGACCGAATGGGGTACTTC. Its translation is CSAREDRMGYF.

This sequence joins TRBV3-1 and TRBJ1-2, with unresolved D. CDR3 length: 13 residues. Germline V gene data show CDR1 as LGHDT and CDR2 as YNNKEL (reference sequence). V was pared by 2 bases and J by 7 bases, with 11 bases between. This chain's CDR3 is CASSQPEGGGYTF. The CDR3 nucleotides are TGTGCCAGCAGCCAACCCGAGGGAGGTGGCTACACCTTC.

The V call is TRBV7-3, the J call TRBJ1-1; possibly TRBD1 for D (6 bases). V was cut by 0 bases and J by 1 base, with 9 bases left in between. The CDR3 runs to 15 residues. CDR1 is SGHTA and CDR2 is FQGTGA in the germline V gene. DNA of the CDR3: TGTGCCAGCAGCTTAACCCCAGGGGCGAACACTGAAGCTTTCTTT. It is translated as CASSLTPGANTEAFF.

This clonotype was observed many times. Its ends do not fully match the called genes, so a read error is possible. The rearrangement links TRBV12-3 or TRBV12-4 to TRBJ1-1; D remains ambiguous. This CDR3 comprises 13 residues. The CDR3 nucleotides are TGTGCCAGCAGCTTAGCATGGAACACTGAAGCTTTCTTT. Translating it yields CASSLAWNTEAFF.

V usage is TRBV28 and J usage is TRBJ1-6, with 10 positions matching TRBD1. Germline V gives CDR1 MDHEN, CDR2 SYDVKM. This CDR3 contains 16 residues. V was clipped by 3 bases and J by 6 bases; unmatched bases: 5. Here the CDR3 DNA reads TGTGCCAGCAGTTTGGGACAGGGGAATGGTAATTCACCCCTCCACTTT. It specifies CASSLGQGNGNSPLHF.

This clonotype showed up just a few times. The chain carries TRBV7-9 and TRBJ1-6; 10 bases align to TRBD1. Germline V gene sequence: CDR1 SEHNR, CDR2 FQNEAQ (reference sequence). V dropped 3 bases and J dropped 10; count of bases not matched to a gene: 9. This CDR3 is 16 amino acids long. CDR3 sequence reads: CASSFDRGLRASPLHF. CDR3 nucleotides: TGTGCCAGCAGCTTCGACAGGGGGCTTAGAGCATCACCCCTCCACTTT.

The rearrangement joins TRBV6-1 to TRBJ1-5; no firm D call. The CDR3 length is 14 residues. From germline, CDR1 is MNHNS and CDR2 SASEGT. With 6 bases removed from V and 4 bases from J, the gap between germline ends came to 13 bases. In nucleotides, the CDR3 is TGTGCCAGCAGGCCCGCTCAACCGAATCAGCCCCAGCATTTT. Protein sequence: CASRPAQPNQPQHF.

The chain carries TRBV20-1 and TRBJ2-7; D may correspond to TRBD1 or TRBD2 (5 bases each). The CDR3 is 15 amino acids. Germline CDR1 is DFQATT and CDR2 is SNEGSKA (reference sequence). The V end lost 0 bases, the J end lost 0 bases, and 12 bases lay between the germline ends. CDR3 DNA: TGCAGTGCTAGAGAGTCCGGGGCCAACTCCTACGAGCAGTACTTC. Translating it yields CSARESGANSYEQYF.

The rearrangement links TRBV3-1 to TRBJ2-1; possible D gene TRBD2, 6 bases. The CDR3 runs to 14 residues. Trimming removed 4 bases from V and 6 bases from J, with 13 bases in between. Germline V gene data show CDR1 as LGHDT and CDR2 as YNNKEL (reference sequence). CDR3 residues: CASSPIGGVNEQFF. CDR3 coding DNA: TGTGCCAGCAGCCCTATCGGCGGGGTCAATGAGCAGTTCTTC.

This clonotype turned up a few times. The chain links TRBV29-1 to TRBJ1-1; the D is unclear. CDR1 and CDR2 (germline): SQVTM, ANQGSEA. This CDR3 region has 12 residues. The germline V and J ends were trimmed by 5 bases and 1 base, with 8 bases remaining between them. The DNA of the CDR3 is TGCAGCGTTCGTTGGAGGAACACTGAAGCTTTCTTT. Translation: CSVRWRNTEAFF.

This clonotype was counted only a few times. V is TRBV20-1 and J is TRBJ1-3; weak D call: TRBD1 (6 bases). In germline, CDR1 is DFQATT, CDR2 SNEGSKA (reference sequence). Trimming removed 2 bases from V and 1 base from J, with 6 bases in between. This CDR3 is 13 amino acids long. The CDR3 nucleotides read TGCAGTGCTAGACAGGGGTCTGGAAACACCATATATTTT. As protein: CSARQGSGNTIYF.

This clonotype has only a few counts. The chain has TRBV29-1 and TRBJ1-1; 9 bases map to TRBD1. The length of the CDR3 is 12 residues. The germline V gene has CDR1 SQVTM and CDR2 ANQGSEA. J was trimmed by 2 bases and V by 7 bases; bases with no gene match: 2. CDR3 region: CSGGQGNTEAFF. Here the CDR3 DNA reads TGCAGCGGGGGACAGGGAAACACTGAAGCTTTCTTT.

The V and J genes are TRBV30 and TRBJ2-2; D uncertain. Germline V lookup: CDR1 GTSNPN, CDR2 SVGIG (reference sequence). The CDR3 length is 13 residues. V gave up 3 bases and J gave up 6 bases, with 11 bases separating them. The CDR3 spells CAWRMWIPGELFF. The CDR3 DNA sequence: TGTGCCTGGAGAATGTGGATTCCCGGGGAGCTGTTTTTT.

This clonotype was seen repeatedly, ten times or more. The chain has TRBV28 and TRBJ1-1; TRBD1 matches at 8 bases. Germline loops: CDR1 MDHEN, CDR2 SYDVKM. The V segment lost 5 bases and the J segment 5 bases; nucleotides outside the gene matches: 7. This CDR3 has 14 residues. CDR3 in amino acids: CASSPRTGFTEAFF. CDR3 DNA sequence: TGTGCCAGCAGTCCTCGGACAGGGTTTACTGAAGCTTTCTTT.

This clonotype was seen a few times. V and J are TRBV7-3 and TRBJ1-1, with TRBD1 matching 8 bases. V dropped 2 bases and J dropped 4; count of bases not matched to a gene: 6. The CDR3 spans 15 residues. Germline V lookup: CDR1 SGHTA, CDR2 FQGTGA. Here the CDR3 reads CASSLSDRGSTEAFF. The CDR3 DNA is TGTGCCAGCAGCTTATCCGACAGGGGTTCCACTGAAGCTTTCTTT.

This clonotype was counted a single time. This rearrangement joins TRBV9 to TRBJ2-2; 7 bases align to TRBD1. Looked up from germline, CDR1 is SGDLS and CDR2 is YYNGEE. V lost 3 bases to trimming and J lost 0 bases; unmatched junction nucleotides: 8. The CDR3 is 17 residues long. The CDR3 sequence: CASSARAGTANTGELFF. CDR3 nucleotide sequence: TGTGCCAGCAGCGCTCGAGCCGGGACAGCGAACACCGGGGAGCTGTTTTTT.

The V gene is TRBV18, the J gene TRBJ1-2; D not certain. V lost 6 bases, J lost 2 bases, and 22 bases lay in between. The germline CDR1 and CDR2 sequences are KGHSH and LQKENI. The CDR3 extends over 17 amino acids. CDR3: CASSYGNPSAQNYGYTF. The CDR3 DNA is TGTGCCAGCTCGTACGGGAACCCTTCGGCGCAGAACTATGGCTACACCTTC.

V and J are TRBV7-3 and TRBJ2-1; 10 bases agree with TRBD2. J lost 2 bases, V lost 5 bases, and 0 bases had no gene match. The length of the CDR3 is 14 residues. Germline V gives CDR1 SGHTA, CDR2 FQGTGA. Here the CDR3 reads CASSTSGTYNEQFF. CDR3 nucleotides: TGTGCCAGCAGCACTAGCGGGACCTACAATGAGCAGTTCTTC. Variable domain in full (rest from reference TRBV7-3 and TRBJ2-1): GAGVSQTPSNKVTEKGKYVELRCDPISGHTALYWYRQSLGQGPEFLIYFQGTGAADDSGLPNDRFFAVRPEGSVSTLKIQRTERGDSAVYLCASSTSGTYNEQFFGPGTRLTVL.

The CDR3 DNA reads as TGTGCCAGTACCCCGGACAGGGGGCTTGAAGCTTTCTTT. It translates to CASTPDRGLEAFF. The chain recombines TRBV19 with TRBJ1-1; 11 nucleotides match TRBD1. The CDR3 totals 13 residues. Losses at the gene ends were 7 bases for V and 7 bases for J; bases not matched to a gene: 5. CDR1 is LNHDA and CDR2 is SQIVND in the germline V gene (reference sequence).

This chain links TRBV20-1 with TRBJ2-3; no clear D. Germline V gives CDR1 DFQATT, CDR2 SNEGSKA (reference sequence). Trimming removed 0 bases at V and 0 bases at J, with 16 bases between. This CDR3 is 17 amino acids long. The CDR3 DNA sequence: TGCAGTGCTAGAGATAGGACCTGGGCGGCAAGCACAGATACGCAGTATTTT. It translates to CSARDRTWAASTDTQYF.